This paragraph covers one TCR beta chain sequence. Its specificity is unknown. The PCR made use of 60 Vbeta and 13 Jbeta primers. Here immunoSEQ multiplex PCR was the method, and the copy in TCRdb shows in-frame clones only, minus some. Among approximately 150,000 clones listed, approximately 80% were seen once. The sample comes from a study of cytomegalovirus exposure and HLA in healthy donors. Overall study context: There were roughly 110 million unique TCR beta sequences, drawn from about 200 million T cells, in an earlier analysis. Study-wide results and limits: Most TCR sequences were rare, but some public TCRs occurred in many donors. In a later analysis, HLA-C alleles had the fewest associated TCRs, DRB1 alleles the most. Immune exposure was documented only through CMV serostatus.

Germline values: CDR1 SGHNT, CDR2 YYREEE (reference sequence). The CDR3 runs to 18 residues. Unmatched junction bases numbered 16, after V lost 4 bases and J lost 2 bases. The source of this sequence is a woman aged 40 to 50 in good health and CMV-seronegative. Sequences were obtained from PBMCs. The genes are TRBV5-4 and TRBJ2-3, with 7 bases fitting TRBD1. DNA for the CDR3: TGTGCCAGCAGCCCCAGGTCCGGGACAGTACACTCCACAGATACGCAGTATTTT. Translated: CASSPRSGTVHSTDTQYF.